This T cell receptor beta chain is from a study of CD8 T cells in ankylosing spondylitis. Notes on this clonotype: The antigen remains unidentified.

The study's findings and limits: Researchers reportedly found disease-linked clones significantly enriched in matched ankylosing spondylitis synovial fluid. Several of the motif variants were reported before in synovial fluid and blood from reactive arthritis. Characteristic of ankylosing spondylitis blood, it appeared, was a TCR beta motif comprising several highly homologous variants.

As the method for making TCR beta libraries, quantitative 5'-RACE with molecular barcodes was used. TCRdb itself ran the 5' RACE reads through MiXCR, one entry per CDR3 protein. The data contain fewer than 250,000 distinct CDR3 sequences, more than 25% of them seen just once; the ten biggest clones take up about 4%. Trimming left V 6 bases short and J 3 bases short, with 10 bases between. Germline lookup yields CDR1 KGHDR and CDR2 SFDVKD. The CDR3 extends over 13 amino acids. The sample taken for sequencing was blood, either unsorted or a sorted T cell fraction (not recorded which). The TCR sequence derives from a male donor with ankylosing spondylitis or in good health (not recorded which). The chain has TRBV24-1 and TRBJ1-2; D is unresolved. The DNA of the CDR3 is TGTGCCACCAGTATTGGCACCTACTATGGCTACACCTTC. This translates into CATSIGTYYGYTF.